A single sample is the source of the 3 T cell receptor beta chains below, sequenced in a study of blood T cell repertoires in COVID-19. The data were produced by immunoSEQ multiplex PCR, yet TCRdb's version contains in-frame clones alone and is incomplete. The sample lists under 300,000 clones, more than 80% occurring once. The sequenced material came from peripheral blood. Receptor source: a woman under 40 with active or convalescent COVID-19.

V is TRBV5-1 and J is TRBJ2-3, with 9 nucleotides matching TRBD1. This CDR3 is 17 amino acids long. The germline V gene has CDR1 SGHRS and CDR2 YFSETQ. V gave up 0 bases and J gave up 1 base; unmatched junction bases: 6. CDR3: CASSLARTGAGTDTQYF. CDR3 in DNA: TGCGCCAGCAGCTTGGCCCGGACAGGGGCTGGCACAGATACGCAGTATTTT.

The rearrangement joins TRBV6-5 to TRBJ1-1; 8 nucleotides align to TRBD1. J gave up 1 base and V 2 bases, and 3 bases lay outside the gene matches. CDR3 size: 15 residues. Germline V CDR1 and CDR2: MNHEY, SVGAGI. DNA for the CDR3: TGTGCCAGCAGTTACAGGACAGGGAGGAACACTGAAGCTTTCTTT. The encoded protein is CASSYRTGRNTEAFF.

J is TRBJ2-1 and V is TRBV19; possible D gene TRBD1, 6 bases. Germline V CDR1 and CDR2: LNHDA, SQIVND (reference sequence). The CDR3 extends over 15 amino acids. The V and J ends lost 3 bases and 4 bases respectively, with 13 bases between them. The CDR3 sequence is CASSMNPGDYNEQFF. The CDR3 DNA follows: TGTGCCAGTAGTATGAACCCAGGGGATTACAATGAGCAGTTCTTC.